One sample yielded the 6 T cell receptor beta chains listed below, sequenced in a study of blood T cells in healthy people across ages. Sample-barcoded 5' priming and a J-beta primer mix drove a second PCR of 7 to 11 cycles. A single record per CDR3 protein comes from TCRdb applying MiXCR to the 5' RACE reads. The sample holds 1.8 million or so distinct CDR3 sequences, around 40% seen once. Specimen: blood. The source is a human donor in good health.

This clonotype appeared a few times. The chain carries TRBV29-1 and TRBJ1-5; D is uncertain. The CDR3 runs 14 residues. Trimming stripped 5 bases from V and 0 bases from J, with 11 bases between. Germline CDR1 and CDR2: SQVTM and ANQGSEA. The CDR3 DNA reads TGCAGCGTTTCCGAGGCAGCTAGCAATCAGCCCCAGCATTTT. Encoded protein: CSVSEAASNQPQHF.

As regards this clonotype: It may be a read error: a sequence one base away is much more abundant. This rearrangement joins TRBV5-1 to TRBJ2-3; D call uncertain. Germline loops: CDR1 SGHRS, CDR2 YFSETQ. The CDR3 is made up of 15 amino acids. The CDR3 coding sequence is TGCGCCAACAGCTTGGTTGGCAGGCTCACAGATACGCAGTATTTT. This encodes CANSLVGRLTDTQYF.

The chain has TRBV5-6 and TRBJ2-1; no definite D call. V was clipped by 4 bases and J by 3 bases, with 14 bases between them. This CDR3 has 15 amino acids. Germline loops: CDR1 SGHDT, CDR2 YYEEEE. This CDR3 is CASSLTIAGYNEQFF. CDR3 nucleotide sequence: TGTGCCAGCAGCCTAACTATCGCCGGCTACAATGAGCAGTTCTTC.

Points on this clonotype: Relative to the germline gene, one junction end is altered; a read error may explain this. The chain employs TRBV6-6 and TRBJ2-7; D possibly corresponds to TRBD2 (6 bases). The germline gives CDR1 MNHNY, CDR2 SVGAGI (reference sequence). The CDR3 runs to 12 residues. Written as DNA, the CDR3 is TGTGCCAGCAGTCTCGGGGGATACGAGCGGTACTTC. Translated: CASSLGGYERYF.

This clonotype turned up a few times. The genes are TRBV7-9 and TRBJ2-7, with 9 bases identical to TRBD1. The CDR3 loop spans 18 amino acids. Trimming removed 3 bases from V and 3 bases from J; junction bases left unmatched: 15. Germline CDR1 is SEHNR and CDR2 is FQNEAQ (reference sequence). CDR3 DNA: TGTGCCAGCAGCTTCGGACAGGGGATAAGGGCCCTAATCTACGAGCAGTACTTC. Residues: CASSFGQGIRALIYEQYF.

CDR3 region: CATNPGTGNEQYF. The DNA for the CDR3 is TGTGCCACCAATCCCGGGACTGGGAACGAGCAGTACTTC. The chain joins TRBV6-2 or TRBV6-3 to TRBJ2-7; D perhaps matches TRBD2 (6 bases). In germline, CDR1 is MNHEY, CDR2 SVGEGT. V lost 10 bases and J lost 5, with 18 bases in between. The CDR3 runs 13 residues.